One TCR beta chain is described in this entry. Method: immunoSEQ multiplex PCR; TCRdb's copy keeps in-frame clones and lacks some. The sample records some 800,000 clones, almost 95% being singletons. This entry is derived from a study of shared clonotypes between healthy human individuals. CD45RO-negative, CCR7-positively selected cells formed the naive CD8 fraction, excluding terminally differentiated effector memory CD45RA+ cells. CDR3 length: 12 residues. Germline V CDR1 and CDR2: SNHLY, FYNNEI. V lost 6 bases, J lost 5 bases, and 10 bases lay in between. The sequencing sample was made of naive CD8+ T cells sorted from blood. The rearrangement uses TRBV2 and TRBJ2-5; D uncertain. This sequence originates from a man in his thirties or forties in good health. This CDR3 is CASSPTLETQYF. CDR3 DNA sequence: TGTGCCAGCAGCCCCACCCTGGAGACCCAGTACTTC.